This record looks at one TCR beta chain sequence and its context. Its antigen remains unknown. The V and J ends lost 8 bases and 1 base respectively, with 17 bases between them. Per germline, CDR1 MGHRA and CDR2 YSYEKL. The CDR3 is 15 amino acids. The record originates from a study of graft-versus-host responses after intestinal transplantation. On the study more broadly: Transplants given to recipients were multivisceral, liver-intestinal, or isolated intestinal.

Findings and caveats of the study: Peak circulating GvH clone levels tracked with early post-transplant HvG declines. GvH clones turned up in recipient marrow; some had shown up first in ileum or blood.

Assay used: immunoSEQ multiplex PCR; TCRdb lists only in-frame clones, some missing. Among about 12,000 clones listed, 83% were seen once. The sample here was PBMCs, taken approximately 120 days after transplant. This chain uses TRBV4-1 with TRBJ2-5; TRBD2 is a possible D gene (6 bases). The origin of this receptor is a human patient who received an intestinal transplant, so some T cells may come from the graft donor. In DNA, the CDR3 is TGCGCCAGCTCTTCATCTAGCGTCTTCCAAGAGACCCAGTACTTC. This encodes CASSSSSVFQETQYF.